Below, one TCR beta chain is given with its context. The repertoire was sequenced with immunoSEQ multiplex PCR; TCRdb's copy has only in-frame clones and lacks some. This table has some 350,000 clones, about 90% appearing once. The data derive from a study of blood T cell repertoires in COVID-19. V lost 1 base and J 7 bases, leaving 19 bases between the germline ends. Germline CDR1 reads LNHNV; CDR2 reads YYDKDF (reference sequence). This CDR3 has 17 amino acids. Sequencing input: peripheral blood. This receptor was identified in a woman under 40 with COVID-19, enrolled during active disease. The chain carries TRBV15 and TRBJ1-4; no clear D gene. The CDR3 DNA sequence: TGTGCCACCAGCAGAGTGGAGGTGATGCCGGCGGGTGAAAAACTGTTTTTT. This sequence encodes CATSRVEVMPAGEKLFF.